This T cell receptor beta chain was obtained from a study of blood T cell repertoires in COVID-19. Study summary: The samples span acute and convalescent COVID-19 from the United States, Italy and Spain. PBMCs, B-cell-depleted T cells, or T cells were the source of the cDNA or gDNA that made up the material.

In the study's own analysis: Estimation of nucleated cell counts relied on the amplification of reference gene primers. Profiling relied on immunoSEQ multiplex PCR, and the TCRdb table lists in-frame clones only, not all of them. V, J and clone size reflect that table, while D and trimming were determined from the DNA. The table lists more than 100,000 clones, about 90% of them singletons. This CDR3 is 15 amino acids long. CDR1 is KGHSH, CDR2 LQKENI, per germline. The V and J ends lost 1 base and 6 bases respectively, with 14 bases between them. V is TRBV18 and J is TRBJ2-3; weak D call: TRBD2 (6 bases). The sequence was obtained from a woman in her sixties with acute or convalescent COVID-19. Sequenced sample: peripheral blood. CDR3 DNA: TGTGCCAGCTCACCACGACTAGAGGGAGCGGATACGCAGTATTTT. Translated, it gives CASSPRLEGADTQYF.